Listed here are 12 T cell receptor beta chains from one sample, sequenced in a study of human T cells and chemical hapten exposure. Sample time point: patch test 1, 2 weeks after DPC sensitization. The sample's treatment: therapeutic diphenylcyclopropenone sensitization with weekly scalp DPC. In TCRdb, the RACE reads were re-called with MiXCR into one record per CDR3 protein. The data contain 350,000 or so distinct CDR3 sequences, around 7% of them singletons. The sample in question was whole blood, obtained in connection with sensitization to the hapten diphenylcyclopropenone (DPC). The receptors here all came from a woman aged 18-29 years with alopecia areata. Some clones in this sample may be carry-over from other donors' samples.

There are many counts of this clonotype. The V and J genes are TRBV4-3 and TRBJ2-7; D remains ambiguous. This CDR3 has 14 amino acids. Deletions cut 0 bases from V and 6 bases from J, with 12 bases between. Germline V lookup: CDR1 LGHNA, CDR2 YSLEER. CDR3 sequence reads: CASSQEPRFGEQYF. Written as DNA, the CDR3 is TGCGCCAGCAGCCAAGAACCCCGTTTCGGCGAGCAGTACTTC.

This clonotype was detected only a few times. The CDR3 region has the DNA TGTGCCAGCAGTTTCGTAGCCGGCGCGCAGTATTTT. The encoded protein is CASSFVAGAQYF. The chain couples TRBV12-3 or TRBV12-4 to TRBJ2-3; D gene unclear. The CDR3 contains 12 residues. The ends were cut back, 3 bases at V and 10 bases at J, with 11 bases in the middle.

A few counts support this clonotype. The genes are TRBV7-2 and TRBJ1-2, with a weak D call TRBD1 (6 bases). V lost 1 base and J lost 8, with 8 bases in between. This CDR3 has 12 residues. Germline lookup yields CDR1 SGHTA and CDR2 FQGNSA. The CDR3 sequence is CASSLDREGYTF. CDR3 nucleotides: TGTGCCAGCAGCTTAGACAGGGAGGGCTACACCTTC. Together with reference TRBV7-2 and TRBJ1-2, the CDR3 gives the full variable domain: GAGVSQSPSNKVTEKGKDVELRCDPISGHTALYWYRQSLGQGLEFLIYFQGNSAPDKSGLPSDRFSAERTGGSVSTLTIQRTQQEDSAVYLCASSLDREGYTFGSGTRLTVV.

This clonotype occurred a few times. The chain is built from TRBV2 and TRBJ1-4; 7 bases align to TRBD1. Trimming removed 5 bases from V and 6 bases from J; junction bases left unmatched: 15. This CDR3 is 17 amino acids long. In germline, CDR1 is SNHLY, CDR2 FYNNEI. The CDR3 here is CASSTPAGGQAYEKLFF. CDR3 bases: TGTGCCAGCAGTACCCCCGCGGGAGGACAGGCCTATGAAAAACTGTTTTTT. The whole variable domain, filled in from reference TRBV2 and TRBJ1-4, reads EPEVTQTPSHQVTQMGQEVILRCVPISNHLYFYWYRQILGQKVEFLVSFYNNEISEKSEIFDDQFSVERPDGSNFTLKIRSTKLEDSAMYFCASSTPAGGQAYEKLFFGSGTQLSVL.

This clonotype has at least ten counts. The CDR3 bases are TGTGCCAGCAGGGTTGGAGATACGCAGTATTTT. Translating it yields CASRVGDTQYF. The rearrangement joins TRBV7-2 to TRBJ2-3; D uncertain. The length of the CDR3 is 11 residues. Trimming cost V 6 bases and J 5 bases, with 6 bases left between them. Germline assignment: CDR1 SGHTA and CDR2 FQGNSA.

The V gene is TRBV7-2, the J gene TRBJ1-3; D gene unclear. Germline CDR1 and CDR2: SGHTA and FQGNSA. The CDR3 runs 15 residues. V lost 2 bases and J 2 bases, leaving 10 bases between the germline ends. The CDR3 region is CASSLFQGAGNTIYF. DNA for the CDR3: TGTGCCAGCAGCTTATTCCAAGGAGCTGGAAACACCATATATTTT.

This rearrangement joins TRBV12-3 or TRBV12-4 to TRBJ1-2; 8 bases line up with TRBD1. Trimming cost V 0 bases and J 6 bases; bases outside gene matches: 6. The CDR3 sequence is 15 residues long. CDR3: CASSLARGQVDGYTF. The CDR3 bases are TGTGCCAGCAGTTTAGCGCGGGGACAGGTGGATGGCTACACCTTC.

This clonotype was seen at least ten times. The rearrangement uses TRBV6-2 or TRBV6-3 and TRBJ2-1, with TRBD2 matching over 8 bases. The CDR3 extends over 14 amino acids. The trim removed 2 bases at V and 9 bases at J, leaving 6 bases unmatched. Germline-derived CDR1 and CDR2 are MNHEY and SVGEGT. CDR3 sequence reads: CASSYLRGGSEQFF. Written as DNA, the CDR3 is TGTGCCAGCAGTTACCTCCGGGGGGGGAGTGAGCAGTTCTTC.

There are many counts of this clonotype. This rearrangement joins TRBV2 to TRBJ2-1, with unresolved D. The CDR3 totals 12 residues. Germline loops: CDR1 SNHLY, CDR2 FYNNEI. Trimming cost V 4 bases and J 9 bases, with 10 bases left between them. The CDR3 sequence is CASSVSLGEQFF. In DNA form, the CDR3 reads TGTGCCAGCAGTGTGAGCCTGGGTGAGCAGTTCTTC.

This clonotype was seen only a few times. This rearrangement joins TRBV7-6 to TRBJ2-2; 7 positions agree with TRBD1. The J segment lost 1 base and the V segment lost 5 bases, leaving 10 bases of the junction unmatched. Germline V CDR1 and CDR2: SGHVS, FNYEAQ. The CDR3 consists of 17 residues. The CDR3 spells CASSPRQGNKNTGELFF. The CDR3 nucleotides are TGTGCCAGCAGCCCAAGACAGGGCAACAAGAACACCGGGGAGCTGTTTTTT.

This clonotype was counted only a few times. The CDR3 loop reads CASSFSGTGLGQPQHF. Written as DNA, the CDR3 is TGTGCCAGCAGTTTCTCCGGGACAGGGCTTGGACAGCCCCAGCATTTT. The chain links TRBV12-3 or TRBV12-4 to TRBJ1-5, with 9 bases matching TRBD1. Trimming took 3 bases from V and 7 from J; bases not matched to a gene: 10. CDR3 length equals 16 residues.

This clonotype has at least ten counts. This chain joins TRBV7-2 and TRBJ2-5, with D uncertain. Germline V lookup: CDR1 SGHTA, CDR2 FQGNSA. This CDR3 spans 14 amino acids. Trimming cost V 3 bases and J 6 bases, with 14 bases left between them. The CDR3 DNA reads TGTGCCAGCAGCTTTGATCCGGCCAGGAAGACCCAGTACTTC. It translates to CASSFDPARKTQYF.